The clone carrying this TCR beta chain was counted many times. The data were taken from a study of T-cell reconstitution after alpha-beta-depleted transplantation in children. The CDR3 extends over 13 amino acids. V lost 5 bases and J 0 bases, leaving 7 bases between the germline ends. It was with unique molecular identifiers that the TCRbeta library was prepared. TCRdb redid the calling of the PCR reads with MiXCR, one entry per CDR3 protein. The repertoire consists of 450,000 to 500,000 distinct CDR3 sequences, with around 12% occurring once and the leading ten covering 4.5% to 6%. The input for sequencing was PBMCs from the stem cell graft donor, taken from the stem cell graft. The chain joins TRBV12-3 or TRBV12-4 to TRBJ2-5; possibly TRBD1 for D (5 bases). The receptor's source is a human donor who donated a stem cell graft to a child with combined immunodeficiency. The CDR3 bases are TGTGCCAGCAGTCCAGGGAACCAAGAGACCCAGTACTTC. This sequence encodes CASSPGNQETQYF.